This entry is about one T cell receptor beta chain. Generated by immunoSEQ multiplex PCR, the TCRdb table keeps only in-frame clones and is missing some. This table holds around 200,000 clones, 93% found once. This specimen comes from a study of T cell responses to AZD1222 COVID-19 vaccine. There are 15 residues in the CDR3. Germline-derived CDR1 and CDR2 are MNHEY and SVGAGI. Trimming removed 6 bases at V and 3 bases at J, with 15 bases between. This clonotype was sampled from an adult in good health. The V gene is TRBV6-5, the J gene TRBJ1-5, with unresolved D. The sequenced sample was peripheral blood, obtained on day 0 of AZD1222 vaccination. The CDR3 bases are TGTGCCAGCAGCCTCGTGAGTCTCCTCAATCAGCCCCAGCATTTT. Amino acids: CASSLVSLLNQPQHF.